The rows below give T cell receptor beta chains drawn from one sample of a study of T cell repertoires in aging, cancer and after chemotherapy. TCRdb ran MiXCR on the multiplex PCR reads and lists one entry per CDR3 protein. Altogether thousands of distinct CDR3 sequences are present, approximately 50% being singletons, with the ten largest covering around 1.7%. Sequences were obtained from blood. The receptors shown here come from a human donor with a solid tumor. The CDR3 runs from the conserved cysteine through the conserved F or W. A D gene is named only where the DNA matches it firmly. The size entry is marked missing in some rows and otherwise reads once, few, many or a size class.

v_call: TRBV7-6
j_call: TRBJ2-7
clone_size: few
d_call: TRBD1
cdr3_nt: TGTGCCAGCAGCCCTACGGGACAGACCTACGAGCAGTACTTC
cdr3_aa: CASSPTGQTYEQYF

v_call: TRBV6-5
j_call: TRBJ2-7
clone_size: .
d_call: .
cdr3_nt: TGTGCCAGCAGTTACGGACGGTCGTCCTACGAGCAGTACTTC
cdr3_aa: CASSYGRSSYEQYF

v_call: TRBV28
j_call: TRBJ2-3
clone_size: .
d_call: TRBD1
cdr3_nt: TGTGCCAGCAGTTTAGGACAGGGTAGGGATACGCAGTATTTT
cdr3_aa: CASSLGQGRDTQYF

v_call: TRBV6-5
j_call: TRBJ2-7
clone_size: few
d_call: .
cdr3_nt: TGTGCCAGCGGTTACGGACCCCCTGGGAACGAGCAGTACTTC
cdr3_aa: CASGYGPPGNEQYF

v_call: TRBV5-1
j_call: TRBJ1-1
clone_size: .
d_call: .
cdr3_nt: TGCGCCAGCAGCTTGTTAGGGAACACTGAAGCTTTCTTT
cdr3_aa: CASSLLGNTEAFF

v_call: TRBV6-5
j_call: TRBJ2-7
clone_size: few
d_call: TRBD1
cdr3_nt: TGTGCCAGCAGTTACTCTCACAGGGGCACCTACGAGCAGTACTTC
cdr3_aa: CASSYSHRGTYEQYF

v_call: TRBV7-9
j_call: TRBJ1-1
clone_size: once
d_call: .
cdr3_nt: TGTGCCAGCAGCTTAACGTCGCCGGGGACACAGGAAGCTTTCTTT
cdr3_aa: CASSLTSPGTQEAFF

v_call: TRBV28
j_call: TRBJ1-6
clone_size: few
d_call: .
cdr3_nt: TGTGCCAGCAGTCCCCCGGGGGCACCCCTCCACTTT
cdr3_aa: CASSPPGAPLHF

v_call: TRBV5-1
j_call: TRBJ1-4
clone_size: few
d_call: .
cdr3_nt: TGCGCCAGCAGCGCCGGGATTGCGGGTGAAAAACTGTTTTTT
cdr3_aa: CASSAGIAGEKLFF

v_call: TRBV20-1
j_call: TRBJ2-7
clone_size: .
d_call: .
cdr3_nt: TGCAGTGCTAGAGATAACAGAGTCTATTCCTACGAGCAGTACTTC
cdr3_aa: CSARDNRVYSYEQYF

v_call: TRBV7-9
j_call: TRBJ1-4
clone_size: few
d_call: TRBD1
cdr3_nt: TGTGCCAGCAGCTGGAGACAGGGAGGGGATGAAAAACTGTTTTTT
cdr3_aa: CASSWRQGGDEKLFF

v_call: TRBV20-1
j_call: TRBJ1-2
clone_size: .
d_call: TRBD1
cdr3_nt: TGCAGTGCCATCGACAGGGGGCGAAACTATGGCTACACCTTC
cdr3_aa: CSAIDRGRNYGYTF

v_call: TRBV28
j_call: TRBJ2-2
clone_size: .
d_call: TRBD2
cdr3_nt: TGTGCCACACTTGGACTAGCGGGAGGGACGAACACCGGGGAGCTGTTTTTT
cdr3_aa: CATLGLAGGTNTGELFF

v_call: TRBV19
j_call: TRBJ2-2
clone_size: few
d_call: .
cdr3_nt: TGTGCCAGTATCGACAGGGAGGTAACCGGGGAGCTGTTTTTT
cdr3_aa: CASIDREVTGELFF

v_call: TRBV7-9
j_call: TRBJ1-1
clone_size: few
d_call: TRBD1
cdr3_nt: TGTGCCAGCAGCTACGGGACAGAAGTTAACACTGAAGCTTTCTTT
cdr3_aa: CASSYGTEVNTEAFF

v_call: TRBV20-1
j_call: TRBJ1-3
clone_size: few
d_call: .
cdr3_nt: TGCAGTGCTTCCGCCGGGACGGGGGCCGGAAACACCATATATTTT
cdr3_aa: CSASAGTGAGNTIYF

v_call: TRBV15
j_call: TRBJ2-7
clone_size: few
d_call: .
cdr3_nt: TGTGCCACCAGCAAGACTCGAACCTACGAGCAGTACTTC
cdr3_aa: CATSKTRTYEQYF

v_call: TRBV20-1
j_call: TRBJ2-1
clone_size: .
d_call: TRBD1
cdr3_nt: TGCAGTGCCCCGGACAGGCTCAATGAGCAGTTCTTC
cdr3_aa: CSAPDRLNEQFF

v_call: TRBV12-3/TRBV12-4
j_call: TRBJ1-2
clone_size: few
d_call: .
cdr3_nt: TGTGCCAGCAGTTTGCAATCGAACTATGGCTACACCTTC
cdr3_aa: CASSLQSNYGYTF

v_call: TRBV20-1
j_call: TRBJ2-1
clone_size: .
d_call: .
cdr3_nt: TGCAGTGCTCGACTTGTCCAATACAATGAGCAGTTCTTC
cdr3_aa: CSARLVQYNEQFF

v_call: TRBV6-5
j_call: TRBJ1-1
clone_size: .
d_call: .
cdr3_nt: TGTGCCAGCAGCTCGGACACGCTCGTCATGAACACTGAAGCTTTCTTT
cdr3_aa: CASSSDTLVMNTEAFF

v_call: TRBV6-1
j_call: TRBJ1-1
clone_size: .
d_call: .
cdr3_nt: TGTGCCAGCAGCGAAAACCCAGCGGGTGGCAAAACTGAAGCTTTCTTT
cdr3_aa: CASSENPAGGKTEAFF

v_call: TRBV6-5
j_call: TRBJ2-7
clone_size: few
d_call: TRBD1
cdr3_nt: TGTGCCAGCAGCCAAAGGACAGGTCTGTACGAGCAGTACTTC
cdr3_aa: CASSQRTGLYEQYF

v_call: TRBV7-9
j_call: TRBJ2-5
clone_size: .
d_call: .
cdr3_nt: TGTGCCAGCAGCTTATACCAGGGACAAGAGACCCAGTACTTC
cdr3_aa: CASSLYQGQETQYF

v_call: TRBV6-6
j_call: TRBJ2-2
clone_size: few
d_call: TRBD2
cdr3_nt: TGTGCCAGCACCCGGACTAGCGGGGACACCGGGGAGCTGTTTTTT
cdr3_aa: CASTRTSGDTGELFF

v_call: TRBV18
j_call: TRBJ2-1
clone_size: .
d_call: .
cdr3_nt: TGTGCCAGCTCACCACCGGGCGTCAACTACAATGAGCAGTTCTTC
cdr3_aa: CASSPPGVNYNEQFF